The 29 T cell receptor beta chains listed next were all sequenced from one sample in a study of cytomegalovirus exposure and HLA in healthy donors. Both 60 Vbeta primers and 13 Jbeta primers went into the PCR. Profiled with immunoSEQ multiplex PCR; TCRdb holds only in-frame clones, not every one. The sample has around 150,000 clones; 60% to 80% are singletons. The sequenced sample consisted of PBMCs. These receptors were taken from a woman in her thirties or forties in good health and CMV-seropositive.

This chain joins TRBV5-1 and TRBJ1-1; D uncertain. Germline V gene lookup returns CDR1 SGHRS and CDR2 YFSETQ. The CDR3 sequence is 16 residues long. Trimming removed 6 bases at V and 3 bases at J, with 21 bases between. CDR3 sequence (DNA): TGCGCCAGCAACGAGGGAGATGGGCTTATGTACACTGAAGCTTTCTTT. Translated, it gives CASNEGDGLMYTEAFF.

This rearrangement joins TRBV28 to TRBJ2-7, with 8 bases identical to TRBD2. The CDR3 length is 15 residues. In germline, CDR1 is MDHEN, CDR2 SYDVKM. V gave up 4 bases and J gave up 7 bases; unmatched junction bases: 12. The CDR3 DNA is TGTGCCAGCAGTTACACTACCTTTACGGGGGGGGAGCAGTACTTC. Its translation is CASSYTTFTGGEQYF.

The chain employs TRBV5-6 and TRBJ2-7; D ambiguous. V lost 5 bases and J lost 2, with 14 bases in between. Germline V gene data show CDR1 as SGHDT and CDR2 as YYEEEE. The CDR3 contains 14 residues. CDR3 sequence reads: CASRRTRKTYEQYF. Here the CDR3 DNA reads TGTGCCAGCAGACGTACCAGGAAAACCTACGAGCAGTACTTC.

The chain is built from TRBV27 and TRBJ1-2; possible D gene TRBD1, 6 bases. Germline CDR1 is MNHEY and CDR2 is SMNVEV (reference sequence). The ends were cut back, 5 bases at V and 4 bases at J, with 17 bases in the middle. This CDR3 has 15 residues. The CDR3 protein is CASSTQGLGPYGYTF. CDR3 DNA: TGTGCCAGCAGTACACAGGGCCTAGGTCCCTATGGCTACACCTTC.

The chain couples TRBV11-2 to TRBJ2-5; 7 nucleotides match TRBD1. The V and J ends lost 7 bases and 2 bases, in that order; junction bases with no gene match: 10. CDR1 is SGHAT and CDR2 is FQNNGV in the germline V gene. The length of the CDR3 is 15 residues. Written as DNA, the CDR3 is TGTGCCAGCACCACTACCCCGGGACAGCAAGAGACCCAGTACTTC. This gives the protein CASTTTPGQQETQYF.

The chain recombines TRBV5-1 with TRBJ1-5; a possible D gene is TRBD1 (6 bases). The CDR3 has 13 residues. Looked up from germline, CDR1 is SGHRS and CDR2 is YFSETQ. The germline V and J ends were trimmed by 2 bases and 4 bases, with 7 bases remaining between them. The CDR3: CASSLTGNQPQHF. CDR3 DNA: TGCGCCAGCAGCTTAACAGGGAATCAGCCCCAGCATTTT.

The genes are TRBV29-1 and TRBJ2-1; 9 bases line up with TRBD1. CDR1 and CDR2 from the germline V gene are SQVTM and ANQGSEA. Trimming removed 2 bases from V and 12 bases from J; junction bases left unmatched: 2. The CDR3 totals 11 residues. The CDR3 sequence is CSVERGQGQFF. DNA of the CDR3: TGCAGCGTTGAAAGGGGACAGGGGCAGTTCTTC.

The chain links TRBV5-6 to TRBJ2-1; TRBD1 matches at 8 bases. This CDR3 has 15 residues. With V trimmed by 2 bases and J by 8 bases, 9 bases remained unmatched. CDR1 is SGHDT, CDR2 YYEEEE, per germline. DNA of the CDR3: TGTGCCAGCAGCTTCGGCCAGGGGGCTGGGGATGAGCAGTTCTTC. Its protein product is CASSFGQGAGDEQFF.

Only a few counts were recorded for this clone. This specimen includes other DNA sequences encoding the same CDR3. The chain is built from TRBV9 and TRBJ2-1; the D is unclear. This CDR3 contains 16 residues. Germline V CDR1 and CDR2: SGDLS, YYNGEE. V gave up 0 bases and J gave up 1 base, with 11 bases separating them. This CDR3 is CASSVDSGPSYNEQFF. CDR3 DNA: TGTGCCAGCAGCGTAGACTCTGGGCCTTCCTACAATGAGCAGTTCTTC.

The chain recombines TRBV7-2 with TRBJ1-5; 7 nucleotides match TRBD1. Germline CDR1 reads SGHTA; CDR2 reads FQGNSA. V dropped 3 bases and J dropped 2; count of bases not matched to a gene: 4. There are 15 residues in the CDR3. As DNA, the CDR3 is TGTGCCAGCAGCTTCACAGGGGATGGCAATCAGCCCCAGCATTTT. It specifies CASSFTGDGNQPQHF. Full variable domain (rest looked up from reference TRBV7-2 and TRBJ1-5): GAGVSQSPSNKVTEKGKDVELRCDPISGHTALYWYRQSLGQGLEFLIYFQGNSAPDKSGLPSDRFSAERTGGSVSTLTIQRTQQEDSAVYLCASSFTGDGNQPQHFGDGTRLSIL.

The chain links TRBV6-6 to TRBJ2-3; 7 nucleotides agree with TRBD1. V lost 6 bases, J lost 2 bases, and 5 bases stayed unmatched. CDR1 is MNHNY, CDR2 SVGAGI, per germline (reference sequence). The CDR3 runs to 14 residues. Here the CDR3 reads CASRMGQPTDTQYF. CDR3 DNA sequence: TGTGCCAGCAGAATGGGACAGCCCACAGATACGCAGTATTTT.

This chain joins TRBV4-1 and TRBJ2-2; tentative D call: TRBD1 (5 bases). The CDR3 is 15 amino acids. Per the germline V gene, CDR1 is MGHRA and CDR2 is YSYEKL. With 2 bases removed from V and 4 bases from J, the gap between germline ends came to 11 bases. The CDR3 nucleotides are TGCGCCAGCAGCCAACAGGGCGCCTTCACCGGGGAGCTGTTTTTT. Its translation is CASSQQGAFTGELFF.

This rearrangement joins TRBV7-2 to TRBJ2-5; tentatively, D is TRBD2 (5 bases). Trimming took 3 bases from V and 2 from J, leaving 10 bases between them. This CDR3 is built from 14 residues. Germline V gene sequence: CDR1 SGHTA, CDR2 FQGNSA. This CDR3 is CASSLGENQETQYF. The DNA for the CDR3 is TGTGCCAGCAGCTTGGGAGAGAATCAAGAGACCCAGTACTTC.

The chain uses TRBV6-4 and TRBJ2-1; the match to TRBD1 covers 7 bases. Trimming removed 3 bases from V and 7 bases from J; junction bases left unmatched: 15. Germline CDR1 reads MRHNA; CDR2 reads SNTAGT. This CDR3 is built from 17 residues. The CDR3 spells CASSEIAGGDLGNEQFF. The CDR3 nucleotides are TGTGCCAGCAGTGAGATCGCAGGGGGAGATTTAGGAAATGAGCAGTTCTTC.

The chain recombines TRBV9 with TRBJ2-1; the D gene is possibly TRBD2 (5 bases). The V gene lost 6 bases and the J gene lost 3 bases, with 13 bases spanning the gap. The CDR3 is 14 amino acids. Germline loops: CDR1 SGDLS, CDR2 YYNGEE. Here the CDR3 reads CASNPSRDYNEQFF. CDR3 bases: TGTGCCAGCAATCCTAGCCGGGACTACAATGAGCAGTTCTTC.

V and J are TRBV5-1 and TRBJ2-1; 12 bases map to TRBD2. This CDR3 has 18 residues. After removal of 2 bases from V and 1 base from J, the junction contained 7 bases not matched to a gene. From germline, CDR1 is SGHRS and CDR2 YFSETQ. The CDR3, as DNA: TGCGCCAGCAGCTTTGGGACTAGCGGGTTGACGTCCTACAATGAGCAGTTCTTC. Its translation is CASSFGTSGLTSYNEQFF.

The V gene is TRBV27, the J gene TRBJ1-1; TRBD1 is a possible D gene (5 bases). Per the germline V gene, CDR1 is MNHEY and CDR2 is SMNVEV (reference sequence). Trimming took off 1 base at V and 5 bases at J, with 11 bases between the two ends. The CDR3 extends over 14 amino acids. CDR3 nucleotide sequence: TGTGCCAGCAGTTTATTAAGGGGAGGGACTGAAGCTTTCTTT. It specifies CASSLLRGGTEAFF.

The chain combines TRBV6-5 with TRBJ2-7; the D gene is possibly TRBD1 (6 bases). The V and J ends lost 6 bases and 5 bases respectively, with 17 bases between them. CDR1 MNHEY and CDR2 SVGAGI come from the germline V gene. The CDR3 covers 14 residues. CDR3 loop: CASRYRQAGNEQYF. CDR3 bases: TGTGCCAGCAGATATCGACAGGCTGGGAACGAGCAGTACTTC.

This chain uses TRBV27 with TRBJ1-3; D is ambiguous. This CDR3 is built from 12 residues. CDR1 and CDR2 from the germline V gene are MNHEY and SMNVEV (reference sequence). V lost 8 bases, J lost 4 bases, and 9 bases lay in between. CDR3 sequence reads: CASGALGNTIYF. CDR3 DNA sequence: TGTGCCAGCGGAGCATTGGGAAACACCATATATTTT.

The rearrangement joins TRBV28 to TRBJ2-4; unclear D gene. The germline V and J ends were trimmed by 4 bases and 6 bases, with 13 bases remaining between them. Germline CDR1 reads MDHEN; CDR2 reads SYDVKM. The CDR3 consists of 14 residues. The CDR3 DNA reads TGTGCCAGCAGTTCTGGAGACCTTGGAAACATTCAGTACTTC. This translates into CASSSGDLGNIQYF.

The chain recombines TRBV2 with TRBJ1-2; 9 nucleotides align to TRBD1. Germline-derived CDR1 and CDR2 are SNHLY and FYNNEI. Unmatched junction bases numbered 6, after V lost 3 bases and J lost 7 bases. The CDR3 covers 14 residues. The CDR3 DNA sequence: TGTGCCAGCAGTGACATACAGGGGGCAAGTGGCTACACCTTC. It translates to CASSDIQGASGYTF.

This chain links TRBV7-9 with TRBJ2-7, with TRBD1 matching over 9 bases. Germline assignment: CDR1 SEHNR and CDR2 FQNEAQ (reference sequence). The CDR3 is made up of 15 amino acids. Germline trimming cut 5 bases from V and 4 bases from J; bases unmatched to any gene: 9. Written as DNA, the CDR3 is TGTGCCAGCAGCATGTCCGGGACAGGGCGGTACGAGCAGTACTTC. It translates to CASSMSGTGRYEQYF.

The V call is TRBV7-9, the J call TRBJ1-4; 9 nucleotides line up with TRBD1. Germline loops: CDR1 SEHNR, CDR2 FQNEAQ (reference sequence). The length of the CDR3 is 15 residues. The trim removed 5 bases at V and 8 bases at J, leaving 9 bases unmatched. The CDR3 DNA is TGTGCCAGCAGCGGTTGGGGACAGGGTGGGGAAAAACTGTTTTTT. This gives the protein CASSGWGQGGEKLFF.

CDR3 sequence (DNA): TGTGCCAGCAGCCTTCGGGGGGGAAAAGCTTTCTTT. Protein: CASSLRGGKAFF. The rearrangement links TRBV7-3 to TRBJ1-1, with a possible D match to TRBD1 (5 bases). The length of the CDR3 is 12 residues. Trimming cost V 5 bases and J 9 bases, with 13 bases left between them. Germline CDR1 and CDR2: SGHTA and FQGTGA.

The chain joins TRBV12-2 to TRBJ1-1. TRBV12-2 is a documented pseudogene. The CDR3 extends over 16 amino acids. The CDR3 loop is CASRLAVGRTGTEAFF. The CDR3, as DNA: TGTGCAAGTCGCTTAGCGGTGGGCCGGACGGGGACTGAAGCTTTCTTT.

V gene TRBV9 combines with J gene TRBJ2-1, with TRBD1 identical over 7 bases. Germline V lookup: CDR1 SGDLS, CDR2 YYNGEE. Trimming took 3 bases from V and 8 from J; bases not matched to a gene: 14. This CDR3 region has 16 residues. The CDR3 nucleotides read TGTGCCAGCAGCGGGGTAGGGGGCCGGGTGCGGGATGAGCAGTTCTTC. It codes for CASSGVGGRVRDEQFF.

The chain combines TRBV6-4 with TRBJ2-1, with 8 positions matching TRBD2. The CDR3 runs 14 residues. In germline, CDR1 is MRHNA, CDR2 SNTAGT. Losses at the gene ends were 4 bases for V and 5 bases for J; bases not matched to a gene: 4. The CDR3 coding sequence is TGTGCCAGCAGTGTGGAACTAGCGGACAATGAGCAGTTCTTC. Amino acid sequence: CASSVELADNEQFF.

This chain links TRBV19 with TRBJ2-2, with TRBD2 identical over 9 bases. The CDR3 covers 15 residues. Germline V gene lookup returns CDR1 LNHDA and CDR2 SQIVND (reference sequence). The V gene end was trimmed by 4 bases and the J gene end by 2 bases; junction bases not matched to a gene: 2. As DNA, the CDR3 is TGTGCCAGTAGTAATCTAGCGGGAAACACCGGGGAGCTGTTTTTT. Its protein is CASSNLAGNTGELFF.

The J gene is TRBJ1-5, the V gene TRBV7-8; 7 bases agree with TRBD1. The CDR3 totals 13 residues. The J segment lost 7 bases and the V segment lost 4 bases, leaving 4 bases of the junction unmatched. In germline, CDR1 is SGHVS, CDR2 FQNEAQ. CDR3 bases: TGTGCCAGCAGCTCCTACAGGGGCCAGCCCCAGCATTTT. Protein sequence: CASSSYRGQPQHF.